This TCR beta chain comes out of a study of CD8+CD57+ T cells in acquired aplastic anemia. The sequenced patients had an expansion of CD8+CD57+ cells seen by flow cytometry. The diagnosis in all patients was severe acquired aplastic anemia. At blood sampling, none of the patients had yet received therapy. General observations from the study: Around 30 sequences, all CD8+ CDR3, were shared between patients and controls.

Researchers used genomic DNA as the template to profile TCR beta VDJ and CDR3. Each CDR3 protein is one row after TCRdb ran MiXCR on the reads. This table has 150,000 to 200,000 distinct CDR3 sequences, roughly 65% appearing once. This clonotype came up a few times. Antigen specificity is unknown. Per the germline V gene, CDR1 is LNHNV and CDR2 is YYDKDF (reference sequence). V lost 3 bases, J lost 4 bases, and 9 bases lay in between. There are 14 residues in the CDR3. The receptor was isolated from a human donor with aplastic anemia. V is TRBV15 and J is TRBJ2-2, with D perhaps matching TRBD1 (5 bases). Sample: sorted CD4+, CD8+, or CD8+CD57+ T cells (not recorded which) from PBMCs. The CDR3 DNA is TGTGCCACCAGCAGGGACACAAGCACCGGGGAGCTGTTTTTT. Amino acids: CATSRDTSTGELFF.